Listed below are T cell receptor beta chains from one sample, sequenced in a study of cytomegalovirus exposure and HLA in healthy donors. Produced via immunoSEQ multiplex PCR; TCRdb's table is partial and in-frame only. The table has approximately 110,000 clones, approximately 79% seen once. The sample comprised PBMCs. These receptors originate from a woman in her thirties or forties in good health and CMV-seronegative. CDR3s include the opening cysteine and the closing phenylalanine or tryptophan. The D gene is left open where the match is weak. Only some rows state a clone size, as once, few, many or a class for expanded clones.

J: TRBJ2-1
V: TRBV5-1
size: -
D: -
CDR3: CASSKEGADNEQFF
DNA: TGCGCCAGCAGCAAGGAGGGAGCGGACAATGAGCAGTTCTTC

J: TRBJ2-1
V: TRBV4-3
size: -
D: -
CDR3: CASSQLGGFGNEQFF
DNA: TGCGCCAGCAGCCAATTGGGGGGTTTTGGCAATGAGCAGTTCTTC

J: TRBJ2-1
V: TRBV7-9
size: once
D: TRBD1
CDR3: CASSRTGQGHYNEQFF
DNA: TGTGCCAGCAGCCGAACAGGACAGGGCCACTACAATGAGCAGTTCTTC

J: TRBJ2-7
V: TRBV14
size: -
D: -
CDR3: CASSPQTGSSYEQYF
DNA: TGTGCCAGCAGCCCGCAGACGGGGAGCTCCTACGAGCAGTACTTC

J: TRBJ2-5
V: TRBV28
size: -
D: -
CDR3: CASRHRQETQYF
DNA: TGTGCCAGCAGACACCGTCAAGAGACCCAGTACTTC

J: TRBJ2-3
V: TRBV28
size: -
D: TRBD2
CDR3: CASSLTSGLSTDTQYF
DNA: TGTGCCAGCAGTTTAACTAGCGGTTTGAGCACAGATACGCAGTATTTT

J: TRBJ2-5
V: TRBV5-5
size: -
D: -
CDR3: CASSLQAPTVQETQYF
DNA: TGTGCCAGCAGCCTCCAGGCACCGACCGTCCAAGAGACCCAGTACTTC

J: TRBJ1-4
V: TRBV28
size: few
D: TRBD1
CDR3: CASSPQGEQNEKLFF
DNA: TGTGCCAGCAGCCCGCAGGGGGAACAAAATGAAAAACTGTTTTTT

J: TRBJ1-2
V: TRBV6-5
size: -
D: -
CDR3: CASSAKLDYGYTF
DNA: TGTGCCAGCAGCGCCAAGCTAGACTATGGCTACACCTTC

J: TRBJ2-5
V: TRBV19
size: -
D: TRBD2
CDR3: CATHPGLAGTEETQYF
DNA: TGTGCCACCCACCCGGGACTAGCGGGGACAGAAGAGACCCAGTACTTC

J: TRBJ1-2
V: TRBV27
size: -
D: -
CDR3: CASSLDGQSFGYTF
DNA: TGTGCCAGCAGTCTGGATGGACAGTCCTTCGGCTACACCTTC

J: TRBJ2-7
V: TRBV28
size: few
D: TRBD2
CDR3: CASSSLASGLVEQYF
DNA: TGTGCCAGCAGTTCGTTGGCTAGCGGGCTTGTCGAGCAGTACTTC

J: TRBJ1-1
V: TRBV4-3
size: -
D: -
CDR3: CASSQDYRNTEAFF
DNA: TGCGCCAGCAGCCAAGATTACAGAAACACTGAAGCTTTCTTT

J: TRBJ2-1
V: TRBV5-1
size: -
D: -
CDR3: CASSLGQDIPSNEQFF
DNA: TGCGCCAGCAGCTTGGGACAGGACATCCCTTCCAATGAGCAGTTCTTC

J: TRBJ1-5
V: TRBV11-2
size: -
D: -
CDR3: CASSADSFNQPQHF
DNA: TGTGCCAGCAGCGCGGACAGTTTCAATCAGCCCCAGCATTTT

J: TRBJ1-4
V: TRBV7-2
size: -
D: TRBD1
CDR3: CASSPRRGPNEKLFF
DNA: TGTGCCAGCAGCCCACGGAGGGGGCCTAATGAAAAACTGTTTTTT

J: TRBJ1-2
V: TRBV5-4
size: -
D: -
CDR3: CASSSVSDRLNYGYTF
DNA: TGTGCCAGCAGCTCTGTCTCCGACAGGCTCAACTATGGCTACACCTTC

J: TRBJ1-1
V: TRBV25-1
size: -
D: -
CDR3: CASRRHLNTEAFF
DNA: TGTGCCAGCAGAAGACACTTGAACACTGAAGCTTTCTTT

J: TRBJ1-4
V: TRBV2
size: -
D: -
CDR3: CASSVLGRGGEKLFF
DNA: TGTGCCAGCAGTGTTCTCGGGAGGGGAGGAGAAAAACTGTTTTTT

J: TRBJ2-1
V: TRBV18
size: -
D: -
CDR3: CASSLGTGYNEQFF
DNA: TGTGCCAGCTCGCTCGGGACTGGATACAATGAGCAGTTCTTC

J: TRBJ2-7
V: TRBV5-4
size: -
D: TRBD1
CDR3: CASSLSQGPSYEQYF
DNA: TGTGCCAGCAGCTTGTCACAGGGGCCCTCCTACGAGCAGTACTTC

J: TRBJ2-4
V: TRBV30
size: -
D: TRBD2
CDR3: CAWNSGLDWNF
DNA: TGTGCCTGGAACTCCGGACTAGATTGGAACTTC

J: TRBJ1-1
V: TRBV7-8
size: -
D: -
CDR3: CASSPQTREAFF
DNA: TGTGCCAGCAGCCCTCAGACACGTGAAGCTTTCTTT